This T cell receptor (beta chain) was recorded in a study of blood T cell repertoires in COVID-19. The wider study: There were acute and convalescent COVID-19 samples, and they came from the United States, Italy and Spain.

Trimming stripped 0 bases from V and 7 bases from J, with 6 bases between. The CDR3 runs to 12 residues. The germline CDR1 and CDR2 sequences are SGHTA and FQGNSA. Using immunoSEQ multiplex PCR, the repertoire was profiled, and TCRdb retains in-frame clones only, with some absent. Here the sample spans about 250,000 clones, about nine tenths being singletons. Cohort 3 recovery required two negative PCRs, clearance, or symptom resolution. The sample was PBMCs or T cells enriched from blood (not recorded which). This clonotype was sampled from a man aged 35 to 55 who had recovered from COVID-19. This sequence joins TRBV7-2 and TRBJ1-2, with D maybe TRBD1 (5 bases). Written as DNA, the CDR3 is TGTGCCAGCAGCTTAGCGCAGGGTGGCTACACCTTC. It is translated as CASSLAQGGYTF.